One sample yielded the 8 T cell receptor beta chains listed below, sequenced in a study of cytomegalovirus exposure and HLA in healthy donors. 13 Jbeta primers and 60 Vbeta primers were used for the PCR. Profiling relied on immunoSEQ multiplex PCR, and the TCRdb table lists in-frame clones only, not all of them. The sample contains under 150,000 clones, approximately 79% of which appear only once. Sample: PBMCs. The receptors were gathered from a middle-aged man in good health and CMV-seropositive.

The chain uses TRBV5-8 and TRBJ2-1; a possible D gene is TRBD1 (6 bases). Germline CDR1 SGHTS, CDR2 YDEGEE. The CDR3 covers 11 residues. V lost 4 bases to trimming and J lost 9 bases, with 8 bases between them. CDR3 amino acids: CASSRRGEQFF. The CDR3 region has the DNA TGTGCCAGCAGCCGCAGGGGTGAGCAGTTCTTC.

This clone came up many times. V usage is TRBV6-1 and J usage is TRBJ1-1; tentatively, D is TRBD1 (6 bases). The germline V gene has CDR1 MNHNS and CDR2 SASEGT. The length of the CDR3 is 14 residues. The germline V and J ends were trimmed by 0 bases and 7 bases, with 12 bases remaining between them. CDR3 sequence reads: CASSEAGQPFEAFF. The CDR3 nucleotides are TGTGCCAGCAGTGAAGCCGGACAGCCTTTTGAAGCTTTCTTT.

This clone was seen only once. The chain is built from TRBV19 and TRBJ2-7; D gene unclear. Germline CDR1 reads LNHDA; CDR2 reads SQIVND (reference sequence). V was trimmed by 6 bases and J by 0 bases, leaving 9 bases between them. This CDR3 is built from 13 residues. The CDR3 DNA is TGTGCCAGTAGCCTAGAAATCTCCTACGAGCAGTACTTC. This gives the protein CASSLEISYEQYF.

This chain uses TRBV6-1 with TRBJ1-1; D perhaps matches TRBD1 (5 bases). The CDR3 runs 14 residues. Looked up from germline, CDR1 is MNHNS and CDR2 is SASEGT. The V gene lost 1 base and the J gene lost 7 bases, with 13 bases spanning the gap. Written as DNA, the CDR3 is TGTGCCAGCAGTGAAGGGTTGTCAGGGTTTGAAGCTTTCTTT. It encodes CASSEGLSGFEAFF.

This chain uses TRBV19 with TRBJ2-3; tentative D call: TRBD2 (6 bases). The CDR3 spans 16 residues. V lost 5 bases and J 1 base, leaving 16 bases between the germline ends. Germline V gene lookup returns CDR1 LNHDA and CDR2 SQIVND (reference sequence). The CDR3 is CASSPAGRRGTDTQYF. CDR3 nucleotides: TGTGCCAGTAGTCCAGCAGGGAGGAGAGGCACAGATACGCAGTATTTT.

This clone was seen ten or more times. V is TRBV4-2 and J is TRBJ2-1; TRBD2 matches 8 bases. V shed 3 bases, J shed 10 bases, and the junction held 14 bases outside the gene matches. CDR1 and CDR2 (germline): LGHNA, YNFKEQ. The CDR3 is 16 amino acids. In nucleotides, the CDR3 is TGTGCCAGCAGCCAGAGCGGGAGTGGCCCCGGGGGGGAGCAGTTCTTC. Protein sequence: CASSQSGSGPGGEQFF.

The chain has TRBV6-1 and TRBJ1-2; 8 nucleotides line up with TRBD1. This CDR3 comprises 14 residues. Unmatched junction bases numbered 7, after V lost 6 bases and J lost 4 bases. CDR1 is MNHNS and CDR2 is SASEGT in the germline V gene. CDR3 DNA: TGTGCCAGCAGCCCTGACAGGGGAGGCTATGGCTACACCTTC. This encodes CASSPDRGGYGYTF.

The rearrangement joins TRBV6-4 to TRBJ1-6; D uncertain. Trimming left V 9 bases short and J 9 bases short, with 15 bases between. The CDR3 length is 13 residues. Germline CDR1 and CDR2: MRHNA and SNTAGT. The CDR3 region is CASRLTITSPLHF. The CDR3, as DNA: TGTGCCAGTAGATTGACTATCACTTCACCCCTCCACTTT.